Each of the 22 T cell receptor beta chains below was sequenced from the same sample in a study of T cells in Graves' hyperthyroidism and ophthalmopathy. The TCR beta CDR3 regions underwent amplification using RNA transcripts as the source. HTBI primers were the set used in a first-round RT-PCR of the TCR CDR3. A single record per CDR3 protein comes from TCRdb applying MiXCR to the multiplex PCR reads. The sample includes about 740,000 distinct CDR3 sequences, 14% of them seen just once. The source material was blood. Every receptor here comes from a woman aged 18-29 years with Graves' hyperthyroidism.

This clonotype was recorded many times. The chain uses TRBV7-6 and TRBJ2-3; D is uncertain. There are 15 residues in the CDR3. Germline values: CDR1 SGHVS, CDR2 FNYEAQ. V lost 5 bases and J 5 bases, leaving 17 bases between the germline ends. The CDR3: CASSIRAKFLDTQYF. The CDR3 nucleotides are TGTGCCAGCAGCATCCGGGCCAAATTCTTAGATACGCAGTATTTT.

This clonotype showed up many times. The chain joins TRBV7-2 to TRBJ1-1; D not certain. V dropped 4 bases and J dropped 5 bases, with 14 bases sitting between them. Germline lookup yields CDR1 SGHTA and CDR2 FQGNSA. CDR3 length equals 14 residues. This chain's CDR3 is CASSSEGGLTEAFF. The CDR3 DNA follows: TGTGCCAGCAGCTCTGAGGGAGGTTTAACTGAAGCTTTCTTT.

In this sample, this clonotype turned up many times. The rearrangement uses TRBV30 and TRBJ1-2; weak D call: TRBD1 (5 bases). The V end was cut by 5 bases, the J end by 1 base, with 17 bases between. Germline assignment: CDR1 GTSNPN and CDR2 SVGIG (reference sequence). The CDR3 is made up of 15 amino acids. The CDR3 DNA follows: TGTGCCTGGGGGGCGATTGCAGGCCTTAACTATGGCTACACCTTC. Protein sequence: CAWGAIAGLNYGYTF. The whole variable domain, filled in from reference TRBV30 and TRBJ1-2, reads SQTIHQWPATLVQPVGSPLSLECTVEGTSNPNLYWYRQAAGRGLQLLFYSVGIGQISSEVPQNLSASRPQDRQFILSSKKLLLSDSGFYLCAWGAIAGLNYGYTFGSGTRLTVV.

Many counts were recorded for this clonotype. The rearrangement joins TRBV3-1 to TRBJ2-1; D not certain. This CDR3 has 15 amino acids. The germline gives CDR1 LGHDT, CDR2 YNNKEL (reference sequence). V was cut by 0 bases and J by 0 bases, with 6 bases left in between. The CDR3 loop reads CASSQEGNSYNEQFF. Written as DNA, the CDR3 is TGTGCCAGCAGCCAAGAGGGGAACTCCTACAATGAGCAGTTCTTC.

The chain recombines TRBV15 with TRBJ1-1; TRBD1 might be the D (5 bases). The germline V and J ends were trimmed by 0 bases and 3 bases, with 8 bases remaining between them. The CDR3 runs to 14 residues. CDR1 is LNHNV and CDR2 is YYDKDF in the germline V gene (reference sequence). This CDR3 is CATSRDPQDTEAFF. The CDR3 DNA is TGTGCCACCAGCAGAGATCCACAGGACACTGAAGCTTTCTTT.

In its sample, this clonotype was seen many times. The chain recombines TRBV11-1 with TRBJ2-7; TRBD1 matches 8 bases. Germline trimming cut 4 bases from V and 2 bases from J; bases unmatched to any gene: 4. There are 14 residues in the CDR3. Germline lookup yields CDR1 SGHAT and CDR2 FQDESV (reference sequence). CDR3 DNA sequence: TGTGCCAGCAGCTCCCCGGACAGGGCCTACGAGCAGTACTTC. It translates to CASSSPDRAYEQYF.

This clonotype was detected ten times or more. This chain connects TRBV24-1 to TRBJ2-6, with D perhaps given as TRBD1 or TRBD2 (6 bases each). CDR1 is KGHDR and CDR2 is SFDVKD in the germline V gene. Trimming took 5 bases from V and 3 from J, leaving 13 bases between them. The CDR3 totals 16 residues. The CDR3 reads CATSADRGRGANVLTF. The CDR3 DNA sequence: TGTGCCACCAGTGCCGATCGGGGGCGTGGGGCCAACGTCCTGACTTTC.

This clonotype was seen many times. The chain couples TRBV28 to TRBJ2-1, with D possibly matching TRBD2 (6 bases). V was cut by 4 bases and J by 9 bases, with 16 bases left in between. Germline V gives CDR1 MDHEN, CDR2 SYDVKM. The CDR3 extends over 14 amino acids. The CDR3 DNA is TGTGCCAGCAGTTCGCGAACACGGAGGGGTGAGCAGTTCTTC. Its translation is CASSSRTRRGEQFF.

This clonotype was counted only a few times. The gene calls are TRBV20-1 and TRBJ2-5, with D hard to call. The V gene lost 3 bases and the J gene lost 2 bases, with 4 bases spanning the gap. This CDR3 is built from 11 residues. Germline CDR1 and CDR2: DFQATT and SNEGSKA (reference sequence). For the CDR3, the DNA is TGCAGTGCTAGCCATCAAGAGACCCAGTACTTC. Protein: CSASHQETQYF.

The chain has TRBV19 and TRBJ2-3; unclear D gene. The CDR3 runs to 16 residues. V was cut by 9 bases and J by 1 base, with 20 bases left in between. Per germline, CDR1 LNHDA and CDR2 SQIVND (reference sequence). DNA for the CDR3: TGTGCCAGCCGCCCAGGAATCCCCGGCGGCACAGATACGCAGTATTTT. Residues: CASRPGIPGGTDTQYF.

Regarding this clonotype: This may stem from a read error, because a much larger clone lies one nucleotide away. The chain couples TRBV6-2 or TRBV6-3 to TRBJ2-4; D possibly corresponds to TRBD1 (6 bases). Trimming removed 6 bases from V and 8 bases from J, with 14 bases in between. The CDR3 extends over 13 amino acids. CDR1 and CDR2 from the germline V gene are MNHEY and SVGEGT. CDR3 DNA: TGTGCCAGCAGGTTCAGGGGATCGGACATTCAGTACTTC. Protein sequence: CASRFRGSDIQYF.

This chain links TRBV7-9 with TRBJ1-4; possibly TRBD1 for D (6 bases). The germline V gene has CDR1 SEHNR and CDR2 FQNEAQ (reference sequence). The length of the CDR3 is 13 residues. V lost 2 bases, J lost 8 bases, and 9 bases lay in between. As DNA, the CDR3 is TGTGCCAGCAGCTTAACCGGGGGCGAAAAACTGTTTTTT. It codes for CASSLTGGEKLFF.

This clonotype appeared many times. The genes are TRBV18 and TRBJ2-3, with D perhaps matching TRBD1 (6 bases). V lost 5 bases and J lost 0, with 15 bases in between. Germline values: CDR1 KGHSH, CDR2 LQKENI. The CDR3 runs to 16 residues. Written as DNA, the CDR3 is TGTGCCAGCTCAATACGACCCGGACAGAGCACAGATACGCAGTATTTT. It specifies CASSIRPGQSTDTQYF.

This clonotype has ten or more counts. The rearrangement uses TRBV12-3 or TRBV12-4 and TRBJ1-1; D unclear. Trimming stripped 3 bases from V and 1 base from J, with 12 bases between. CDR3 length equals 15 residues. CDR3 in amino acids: CASSFRAGSNTEAFF. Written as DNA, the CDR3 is TGTGCCAGCAGTTTCCGGGCCGGGTCGAACACTGAAGCTTTCTTT.

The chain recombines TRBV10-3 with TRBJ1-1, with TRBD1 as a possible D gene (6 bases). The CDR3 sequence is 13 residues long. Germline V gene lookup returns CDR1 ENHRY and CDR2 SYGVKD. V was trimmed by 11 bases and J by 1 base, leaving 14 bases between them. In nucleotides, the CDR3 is TGTGCCGCCCGAGGGGGACAGAACACTGAAGCTTTCTTT. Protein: CAARGGQNTEAFF.

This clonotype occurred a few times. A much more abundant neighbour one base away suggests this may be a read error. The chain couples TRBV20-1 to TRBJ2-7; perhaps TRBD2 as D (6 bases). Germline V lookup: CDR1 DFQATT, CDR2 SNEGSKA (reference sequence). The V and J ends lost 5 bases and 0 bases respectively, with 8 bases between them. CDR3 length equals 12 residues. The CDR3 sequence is CSADGGSYEQYF. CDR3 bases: TGCAGTGCTGACGGGGGCTCCTACGAGCAGTACTTC.

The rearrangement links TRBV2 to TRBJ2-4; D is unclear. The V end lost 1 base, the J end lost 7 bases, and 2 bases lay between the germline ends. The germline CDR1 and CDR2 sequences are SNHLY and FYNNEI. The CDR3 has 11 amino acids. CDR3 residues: CASSEVNIQYF. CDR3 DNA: TGTGCCAGCAGTGAAGTGAACATTCAGTACTTC.

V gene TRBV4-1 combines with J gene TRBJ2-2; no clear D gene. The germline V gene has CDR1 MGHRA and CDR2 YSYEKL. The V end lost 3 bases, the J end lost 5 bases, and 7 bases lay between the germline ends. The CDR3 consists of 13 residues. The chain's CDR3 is CASSHLVTGELFF. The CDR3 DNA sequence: TGCGCCAGCAGCCATCTGGTGACCGGGGAGCTGTTTTTT.

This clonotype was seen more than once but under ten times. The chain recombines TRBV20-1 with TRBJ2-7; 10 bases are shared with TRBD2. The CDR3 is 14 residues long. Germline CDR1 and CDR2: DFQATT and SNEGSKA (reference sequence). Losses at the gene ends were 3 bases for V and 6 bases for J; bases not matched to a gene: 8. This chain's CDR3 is CSARGSGRAAEQYF. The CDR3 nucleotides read TGCAGTGCTAGGGGAAGCGGGAGGGCCGCCGAGCAGTACTTC.

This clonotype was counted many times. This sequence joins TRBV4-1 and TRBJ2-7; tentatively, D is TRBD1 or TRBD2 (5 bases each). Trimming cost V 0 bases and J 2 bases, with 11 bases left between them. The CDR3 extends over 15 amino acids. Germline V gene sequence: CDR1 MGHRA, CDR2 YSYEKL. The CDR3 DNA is TGCGCCAGCAGCCAAGAATGGGGACGTCCCTACGAGCAGTACTTC. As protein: CASSQEWGRPYEQYF.

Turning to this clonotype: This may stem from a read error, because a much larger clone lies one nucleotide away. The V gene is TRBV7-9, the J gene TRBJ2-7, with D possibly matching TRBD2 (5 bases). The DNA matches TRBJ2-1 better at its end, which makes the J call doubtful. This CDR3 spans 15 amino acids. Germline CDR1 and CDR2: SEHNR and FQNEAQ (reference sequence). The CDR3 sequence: CASSLDLPQDYEQFF. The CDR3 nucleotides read TGTGCCAGCAGCTTGGACCTCCCTCAAGACTACGAGCAGTTCTTC.

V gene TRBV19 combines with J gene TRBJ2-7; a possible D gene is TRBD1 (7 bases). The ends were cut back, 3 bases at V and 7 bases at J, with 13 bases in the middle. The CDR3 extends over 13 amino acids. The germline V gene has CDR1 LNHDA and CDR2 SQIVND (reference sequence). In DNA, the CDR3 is TGTGCCAGTAGTATCCTTCCAGGGGGGGAGCAGTACTTC. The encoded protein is CASSILPGGEQYF.